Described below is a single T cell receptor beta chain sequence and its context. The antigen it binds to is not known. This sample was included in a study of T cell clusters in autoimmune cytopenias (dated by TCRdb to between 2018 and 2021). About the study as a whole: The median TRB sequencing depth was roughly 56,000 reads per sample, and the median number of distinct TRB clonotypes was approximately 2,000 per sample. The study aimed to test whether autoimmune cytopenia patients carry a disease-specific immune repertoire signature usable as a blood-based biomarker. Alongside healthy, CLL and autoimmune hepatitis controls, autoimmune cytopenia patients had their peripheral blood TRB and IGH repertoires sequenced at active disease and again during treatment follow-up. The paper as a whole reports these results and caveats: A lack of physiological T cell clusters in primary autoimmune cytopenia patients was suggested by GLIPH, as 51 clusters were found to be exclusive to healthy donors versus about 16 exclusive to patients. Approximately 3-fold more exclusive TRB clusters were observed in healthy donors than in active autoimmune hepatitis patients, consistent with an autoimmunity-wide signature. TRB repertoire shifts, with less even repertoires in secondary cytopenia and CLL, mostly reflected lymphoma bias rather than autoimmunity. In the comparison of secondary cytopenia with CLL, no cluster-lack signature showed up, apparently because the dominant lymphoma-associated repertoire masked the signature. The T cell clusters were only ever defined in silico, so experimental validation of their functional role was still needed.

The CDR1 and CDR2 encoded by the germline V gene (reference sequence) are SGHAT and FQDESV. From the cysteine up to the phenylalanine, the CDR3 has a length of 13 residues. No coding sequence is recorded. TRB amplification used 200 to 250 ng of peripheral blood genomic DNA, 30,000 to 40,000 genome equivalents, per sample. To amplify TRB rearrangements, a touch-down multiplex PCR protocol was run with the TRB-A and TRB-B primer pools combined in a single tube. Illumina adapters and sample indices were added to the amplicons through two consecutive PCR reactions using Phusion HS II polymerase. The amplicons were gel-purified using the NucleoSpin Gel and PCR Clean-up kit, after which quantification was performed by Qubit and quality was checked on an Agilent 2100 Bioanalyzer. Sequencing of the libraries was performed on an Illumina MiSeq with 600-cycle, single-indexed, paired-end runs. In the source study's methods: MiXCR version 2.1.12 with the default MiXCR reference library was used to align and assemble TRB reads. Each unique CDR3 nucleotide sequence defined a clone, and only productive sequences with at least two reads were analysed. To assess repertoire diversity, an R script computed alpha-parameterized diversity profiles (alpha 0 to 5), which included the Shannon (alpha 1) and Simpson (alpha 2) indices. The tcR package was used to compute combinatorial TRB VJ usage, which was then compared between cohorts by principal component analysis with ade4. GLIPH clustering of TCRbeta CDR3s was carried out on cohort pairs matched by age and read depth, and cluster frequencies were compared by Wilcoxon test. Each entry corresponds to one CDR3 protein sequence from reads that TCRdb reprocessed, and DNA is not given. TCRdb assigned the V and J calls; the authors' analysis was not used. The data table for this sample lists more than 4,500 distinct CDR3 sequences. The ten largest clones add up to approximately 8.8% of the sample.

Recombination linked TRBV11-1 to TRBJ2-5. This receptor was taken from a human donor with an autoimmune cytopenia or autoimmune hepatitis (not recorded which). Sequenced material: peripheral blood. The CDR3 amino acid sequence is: CASSSKQQETQYF.